These 3 T cell receptor beta chains came from one sample sequenced in a study of cytomegalovirus exposure and HLA in healthy donors. PCR used 60 Vbeta primers and 13 Jbeta primers. Some clones are missing from TCRdb's copy, which holds only in-frame ones; the method was immunoSEQ multiplex PCR. The table records 140,000 to 150,000 clones, around two thirds of them present only once. The specimen was PBMCs. These receptors all come from a woman aged 60-75 years in good health and CMV-seropositive.

The chain uses TRBV6-1 and TRBJ2-1; tentatively, D is TRBD2 (5 bases). Germline V gene sequence: CDR1 MNHNS, CDR2 SASEGT. V was clipped by 8 bases and J by 4 bases, with 18 bases between them. This CDR3 is 15 amino acids long. CDR3 DNA: TGTGCCAGCTCCGAACACGGACTCCAATACAATGAGCAGTTCTTC. Protein product: CASSEHGLQYNEQFF.

The genes are TRBV28 and TRBJ2-7; D not resolved. This CDR3 comprises 13 residues. The V end lost 2 bases, the J end lost 7 bases, and 12 bases lay between the germline ends. The germline CDR1 and CDR2 sequences are MDHEN and SYDVKM. CDR3 in amino acids: CASSLGQLVEQYF. The DNA for the CDR3 is TGTGCCAGCAGTTTAGGGCAGCTCGTGGAGCAGTACTTC.

This clone was counted a few times. In DNA form, the CDR3 reads TGTGCCAGCACCCGGGGGGTAGGAAACACCATATATTTT. This translates into CASTRGVGNTIYF. The gene calls are TRBV6-5 and TRBJ1-3, with D possibly matching TRBD1 (5 bases). The CDR3 runs 13 residues. The germline CDR1 and CDR2 sequences are MNHEY and SVGAGI. Trimming took off 7 bases at V and 4 bases at J, with 11 bases between the two ends.